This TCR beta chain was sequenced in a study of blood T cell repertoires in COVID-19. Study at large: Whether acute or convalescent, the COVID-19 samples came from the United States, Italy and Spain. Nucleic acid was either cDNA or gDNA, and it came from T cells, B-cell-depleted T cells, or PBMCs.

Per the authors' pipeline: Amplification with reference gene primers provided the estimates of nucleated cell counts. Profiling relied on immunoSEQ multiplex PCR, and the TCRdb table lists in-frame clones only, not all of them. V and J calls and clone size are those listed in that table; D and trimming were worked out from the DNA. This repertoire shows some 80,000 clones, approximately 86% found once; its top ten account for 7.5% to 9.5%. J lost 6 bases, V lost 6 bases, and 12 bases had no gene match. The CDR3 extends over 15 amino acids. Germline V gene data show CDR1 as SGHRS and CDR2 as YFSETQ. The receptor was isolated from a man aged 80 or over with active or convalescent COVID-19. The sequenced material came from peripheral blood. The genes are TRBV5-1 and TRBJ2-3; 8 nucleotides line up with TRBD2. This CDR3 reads CASTPPGGEADTQYF. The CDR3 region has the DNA TGCGCCAGCACCCCTCCGGGGGGGGAGGCGGATACGCAGTATTTT.